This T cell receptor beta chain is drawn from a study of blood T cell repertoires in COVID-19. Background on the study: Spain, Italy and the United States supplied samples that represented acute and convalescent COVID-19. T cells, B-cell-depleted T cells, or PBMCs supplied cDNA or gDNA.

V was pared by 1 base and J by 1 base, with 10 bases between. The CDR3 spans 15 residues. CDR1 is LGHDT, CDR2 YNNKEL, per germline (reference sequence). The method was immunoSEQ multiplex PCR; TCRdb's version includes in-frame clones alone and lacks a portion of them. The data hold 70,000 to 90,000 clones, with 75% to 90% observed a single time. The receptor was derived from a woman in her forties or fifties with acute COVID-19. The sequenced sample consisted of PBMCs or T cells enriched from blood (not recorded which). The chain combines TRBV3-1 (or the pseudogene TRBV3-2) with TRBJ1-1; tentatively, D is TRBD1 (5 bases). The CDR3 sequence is CASSQGDYENTEAFF. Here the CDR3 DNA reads TGTGCCAGCAGCCAAGGGGACTATGAGAACACTGAAGCTTTCTTT.